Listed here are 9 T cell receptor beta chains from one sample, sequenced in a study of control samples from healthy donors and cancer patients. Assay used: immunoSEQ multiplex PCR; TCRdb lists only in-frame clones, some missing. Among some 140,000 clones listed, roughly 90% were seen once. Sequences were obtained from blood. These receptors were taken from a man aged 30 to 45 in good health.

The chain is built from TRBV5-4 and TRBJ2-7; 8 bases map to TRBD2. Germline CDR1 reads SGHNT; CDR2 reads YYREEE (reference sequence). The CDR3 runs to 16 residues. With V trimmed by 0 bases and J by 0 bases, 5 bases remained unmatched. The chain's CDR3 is CASSLELAASSYEQYF. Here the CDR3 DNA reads TGTGCCAGCAGCTTGGAACTAGCGGCCAGCTCCTACGAGCAGTACTTC. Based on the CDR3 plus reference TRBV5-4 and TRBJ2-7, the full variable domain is ETGVTQSPTHLIKTRGQQVTLRCSSQSGHNTVSWYQQALGQGPQFIFQYYREEENGRGNFPPRFSGLQFPNYSSELNVNALELDDSALYLCASSLELAASSYEQYFGPGTRLTVT.

CDR3 amino acids: CASSLSSYEQYF. The CDR3 region has the DNA TGTGCCAGCAGCCTAAGCTCCTACGAGCAGTACTTC. The chain combines TRBV7-2 with TRBJ2-7; D ambiguous. This CDR3 has 12 residues. CDR1 and CDR2 from the germline V gene are SGHTA and FQGNSA. Trimming pared 5 bases from V and 0 bases from J, leaving 5 bases between.

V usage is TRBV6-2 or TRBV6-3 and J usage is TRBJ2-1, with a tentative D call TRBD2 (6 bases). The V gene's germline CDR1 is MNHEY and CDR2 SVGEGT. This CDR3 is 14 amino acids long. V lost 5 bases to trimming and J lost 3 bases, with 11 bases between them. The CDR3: CASSPGVSYNEQFF. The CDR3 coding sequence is TGTGCCAGCAGTCCGGGGGTCAGCTACAATGAGCAGTTCTTC.

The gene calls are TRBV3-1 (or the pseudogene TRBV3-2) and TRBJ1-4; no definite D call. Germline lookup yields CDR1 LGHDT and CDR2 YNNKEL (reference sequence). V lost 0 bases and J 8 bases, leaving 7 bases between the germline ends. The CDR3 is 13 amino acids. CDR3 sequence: CASSQDRGEKLFF. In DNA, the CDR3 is TGTGCCAGCAGCCAAGATCGGGGAGAAAAACTGTTTTTT.

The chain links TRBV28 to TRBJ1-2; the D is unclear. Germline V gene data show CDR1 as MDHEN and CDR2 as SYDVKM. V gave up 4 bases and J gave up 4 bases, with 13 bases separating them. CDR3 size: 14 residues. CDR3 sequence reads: CASSSDGNLYGYTF. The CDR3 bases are TGTGCCAGCAGTTCGGACGGAAACCTCTATGGCTACACCTTC.

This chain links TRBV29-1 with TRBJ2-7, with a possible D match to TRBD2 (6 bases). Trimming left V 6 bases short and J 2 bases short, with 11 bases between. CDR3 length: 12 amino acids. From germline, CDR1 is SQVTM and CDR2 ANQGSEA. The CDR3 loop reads CSVGTGAYEQYF. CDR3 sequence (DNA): TGCAGCGTGGGGACGGGGGCCTACGAGCAGTACTTC.

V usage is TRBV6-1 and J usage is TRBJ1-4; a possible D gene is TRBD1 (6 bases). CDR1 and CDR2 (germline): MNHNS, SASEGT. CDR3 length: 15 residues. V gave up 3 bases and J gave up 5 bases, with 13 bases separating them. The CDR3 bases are TGTGCCAGCAGTGACCCAGGACAGATAAATGAAAAACTGTTTTTT. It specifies CASSDPGQINEKLFF.

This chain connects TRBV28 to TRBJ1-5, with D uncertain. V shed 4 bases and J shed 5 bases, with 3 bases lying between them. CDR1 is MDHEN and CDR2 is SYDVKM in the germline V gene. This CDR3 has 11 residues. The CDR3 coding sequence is TGTGCCAGCAGTTCCGATCAGCCCCAGCATTTT. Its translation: CASSSDQPQHF.

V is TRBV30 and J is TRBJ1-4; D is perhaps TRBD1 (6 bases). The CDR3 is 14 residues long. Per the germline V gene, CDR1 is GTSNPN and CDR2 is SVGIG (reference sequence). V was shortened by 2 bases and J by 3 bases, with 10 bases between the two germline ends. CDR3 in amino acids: CAWSRGAANEKLFF. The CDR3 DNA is TGTGCCTGGAGTCGGGGGGCAGCTAATGAAAAACTGTTTTTT.